Presented here are 8 T cell receptor beta chains from one specimen sequenced in a study of identical twins. MiXCR, applied by TCRdb to the 5' RACE reads, yields one record per CDR3 protein. The sample has about 450,000 distinct CDR3 sequences; around a sixth are singletons. Specimen: naive T cells sorted from blood. These receptors all stem from a man in his fifties or sixties in good health.

This chain uses TRBV28 with TRBJ1-3; D is unclear. In germline, CDR1 is MDHEN, CDR2 SYDVKM. This CDR3 has 12 residues. The V end was cut by 2 bases, the J end by 2 bases, with 1 base between. CDR3 coding DNA: TGTGCCAGCAGTTTAACTGGAAACACCATATATTTT. It yields the protein CASSLTGNTIYF.

This chain joins TRBV4-2 and TRBJ2-7, with a tentative D call TRBD2 (6 bases). Germline loops: CDR1 LGHNA, CDR2 YNFKEQ. V was pared by 1 base and J by 3 bases, with 7 bases between. This CDR3 is built from 13 residues. CDR3 sequence reads: CASSQGRDYEQYF. In nucleotides, the CDR3 is TGTGCCAGCAGCCAAGGGCGGGACTACGAGCAGTACTTC.

The chain uses TRBV5-1 and TRBJ1-5, with D tentatively TRBD1 (6 bases). V dropped 4 bases and J dropped 3 bases, with 14 bases sitting between them. The CDR3 contains 15 residues. Germline V gene lookup returns CDR1 SGHRS and CDR2 YFSETQ. This CDR3 reads CASSPWAGDNQPQHF. In nucleotides, the CDR3 is TGCGCCAGCAGCCCTTGGGCAGGGGACAATCAGCCCCAGCATTTT.

This CDR3 reads CASSSISLGTDTQYF. The CDR3 coding sequence is TGTGCCAGCAGCTCTATTAGTTTGGGGACAGATACGCAGTATTTT. J is TRBJ2-3 and V is TRBV7-2, with D unresolved. The ends were cut back, 4 bases at V and 3 bases at J, with 14 bases in the middle. Germline V gene sequence: CDR1 SGHTA, CDR2 FQGNSA. The CDR3 loop spans 15 amino acids.

This clonotype was seen a handful of times. In DNA, the CDR3 is TGTGCCAGCAGCTTGAACAGGGACAATGAGCAGTTCTTC. Its translation is CASSLNRDNEQFF. The J gene is TRBJ2-1, the V gene TRBV5-6, with D possibly TRBD1 on 6 matching bases. CDR3 size: 13 residues. The V and J ends lost 1 base and 5 bases respectively, with 7 bases between them. CDR1 and CDR2 from the germline V gene are SGHDT and YYEEEE.

This clonotype was seen only a few times. The CDR3 nucleotides read TGCGCCAGCAGCCAAGGCGGGCGGGTGTTCGCCGGAGCGCAGTATTTT. Translating it yields CASSQGGRVFAGAQYF. This chain links TRBV4-3 with TRBJ2-3; D might be TRBD2 (5 bases). The V and J ends lost 1 base and 10 bases respectively, with 21 bases between them. CDR3 length equals 16 residues. CDR1 is LGHNA and CDR2 is YSLEER in the germline V gene.

The rearrangement links TRBV5-4 to TRBJ2-5; maybe TRBD2 (6 bases). The V end lost 0 bases, the J end lost 5 bases, and 14 bases lay between the germline ends. The V gene's germline CDR1 is SGHNT and CDR2 YYREEE (reference sequence). This CDR3 is 15 amino acids long. For the CDR3, the DNA is TGTGCCAGCAGCTTGGACTCACTAGCCTCCGAGACCCAGTACTTC. It codes for CASSLDSLASETQYF.

This rearrangement joins TRBV3-1 to TRBJ2-7; 7 nucleotides align to TRBD2. CDR3 length: 16 amino acids. J gave up 4 bases and V 0 bases, and 9 bases lay outside the gene matches. Germline CDR1 and CDR2: LGHDT and YNNKEL (reference sequence). The CDR3 sequence is CASSQEGGRSVYEQYF. CDR3 coding DNA: TGTGCCAGCAGCCAAGAGGGCGGGAGATCGGTGTACGAGCAGTACTTC.